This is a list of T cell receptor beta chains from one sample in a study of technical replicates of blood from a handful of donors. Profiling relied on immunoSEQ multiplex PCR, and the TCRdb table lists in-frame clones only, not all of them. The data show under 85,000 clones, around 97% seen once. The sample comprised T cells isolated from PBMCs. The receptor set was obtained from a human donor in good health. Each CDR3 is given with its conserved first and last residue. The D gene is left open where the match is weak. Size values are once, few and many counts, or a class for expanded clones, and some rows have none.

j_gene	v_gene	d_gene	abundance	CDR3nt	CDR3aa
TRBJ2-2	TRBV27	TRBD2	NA	TGTGCCAGCAGTTTCAGCGGGAGTTATGGGGAGCTGTTTTTT	CASSFSGSYGELFF
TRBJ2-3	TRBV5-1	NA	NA	TGCGCCAGCAGTCAAACGGGACTCCAAGATACGCAGTATTTT	CASSQTGLQDTQYF
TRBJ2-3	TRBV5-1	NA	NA	TGCGCCAGCAGCTTGACGGGACTGGAATCAGATACGCAGTATTTT	CASSLTGLESDTQYF
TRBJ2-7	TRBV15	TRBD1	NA	TGTGCCACCAGCAGACCTCCACAGGGGCGATCCTACGAGCAGTACTTC	CATSRPPQGRSYEQYF
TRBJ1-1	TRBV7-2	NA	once	TGTGCCAGCAGCTTAGGAAACAGCCAGGAAGCTTTCTTT	CASSLGNSQEAFF
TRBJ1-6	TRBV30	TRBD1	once	TGTGCCCTCCGACAGGGGTATAATTCACCCCTCCACTTT	CALRQGYNSPLHF
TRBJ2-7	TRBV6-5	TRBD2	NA	TGTGCCAGCACCCTACTAGCGGGAAGCTCCTACGAGCAGTACTTC	CASTLLAGSSYEQYF
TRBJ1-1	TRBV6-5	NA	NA	TGTGCCAGCAGTTACTCGTCCGGGGACACTGAAGCTTTCTTT	CASSYSSGDTEAFF
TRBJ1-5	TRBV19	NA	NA	TGTGCCAGTAGTATAAGGTGGGCAGGGTATACCCCCAATCAGCCCCAGCATTTT	CASSIRWAGYTPNQPQHF
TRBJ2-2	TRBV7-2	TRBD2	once	TGTGCCAGCAGCTTAGTCCCCCTAGCGGGGGGGCCCACCGGGGAGCTGTTTTTT	CASSLVPLAGGPTGELFF
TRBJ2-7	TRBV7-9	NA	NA	TGTGCCAGCAGCTTAGGAGGGTTGGGACAAAGCTCCTACGAGCAGTACTTC	CASSLGGLGQSSYEQYF
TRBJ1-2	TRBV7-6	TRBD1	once	TGTGCCAGCAGTTACCGGGCCTGGACAGGGGTGGACTATGGCTACACCTTC	CASSYRAWTGVDYGYTF
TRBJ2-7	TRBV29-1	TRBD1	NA	TGCAGCGTTCATGACAGGGGTACCTACGAGCAGTACTTC	CSVHDRGTYEQYF
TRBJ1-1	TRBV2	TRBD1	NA	TGTGCCAGCAGTGAATACGGGACAGCCGAAGCTTTCTTT	CASSEYGTAEAFF
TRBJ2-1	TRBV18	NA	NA	TGTGCCAGCTCTCCTCAGGATCTGGGGAGCTCCTACAATGAGCAGTTCTTC	CASSPQDLGSSYNEQFF
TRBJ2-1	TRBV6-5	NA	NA	TGTGCCAGCAGTCGGAAAGCGGCGGGGTACAATGAGCAGTTCTTC	CASSRKAAGYNEQFF
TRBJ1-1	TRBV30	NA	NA	TGTGCCTGGAGCTGGCAGTCCTTGATGAACACTGAAGCTTTCTTT	CAWSWQSLMNTEAFF
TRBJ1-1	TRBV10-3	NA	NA	TGTGCCATCAGTGAGTCGAGCGAATCCGCTGAAGCTTTCTTT	CAISESSESAEAFF
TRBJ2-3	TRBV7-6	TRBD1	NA	TGTGCCAGCAGCCCGACAGGGAATACAGATACGCAGTATTTT	CASSPTGNTDTQYF
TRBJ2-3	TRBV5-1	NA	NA	TGCGCCAGCAGCAAGGACAGAGCAGATACGCAGTATTTT	CASSKDRADTQYF